The TCR beta chain under discussion was sequenced for a study of blood T cell repertoires in COVID-19. Cohorts were assigned according to the clinical history that participants reported. The repertoire was sequenced with immunoSEQ multiplex PCR; TCRdb's copy has only in-frame clones and lacks some. The table lists 490,000 or so clones, less than 90% of them singletons, with roughly 8.5% in the top ten. CDR1 is LNHDA, CDR2 SQIVND, per germline (reference sequence). Trimming removed 3 bases at V and 0 bases at J, with 12 bases between. This CDR3 is 16 amino acids long. This chain connects TRBV19 to TRBJ1-5; no definite D call. The sample comprised PBMCs or T cells enriched from blood (not recorded which). The receptor was isolated from a woman aged 55-70 years who had recovered from COVID-19. DNA for the CDR3: TGTGCCAGTAGTATTGGTAGAGGCCATAGCAATCAGCCCCAGCATTTT. Encoded protein: CASSIGRGHSNQPQHF. The full variable domain, its missing parts supplied by reference TRBV19 and TRBJ1-5, is DGGITQSPKYLFRKEGQNVTLSCEQNLNHDAMYWYRQDPGQGLRLIYYSQIVNDFQKGDIAEGYSVSREKKESFPLTVTSAQKNPTAFYLCASSIGRGHSNQPQHFGDGTRLSIL.